The clone carrying this T cell receptor (beta chain) was recorded only once. Assay: immunoSEQ multiplex PCR; the TCRdb copy retains only in-frame clones and omits some. In the table there are a few hundred thousand clones, approximately 81% of which are singletons. This specimen belongs to a study of blood T cell repertoires in COVID-19. Study at large: COVID-19 samples, acute and convalescent, were from the United States, Italy and Spain. PBMCs, B-cell-depleted T cells, or T cells were the source of the cDNA or gDNA that made up the material.

The V segment lost 4 bases and the J segment 7 bases; nucleotides outside the gene matches: 6. In germline, CDR1 is LNHNV, CDR2 YYDKDF (reference sequence). The CDR3 is 14 residues long. The source of this sequence is a man in his fifties who had recovered from COVID-19. The sample consisted of peripheral blood. V usage is TRBV15 and J usage is TRBJ2-4; 8 positions match TRBD1. CDR3 region: CATSNWTGPNIQYF. CDR3 DNA sequence: TGTGCCACCAGCAACTGGACAGGGCCGAACATTCAGTACTTC.